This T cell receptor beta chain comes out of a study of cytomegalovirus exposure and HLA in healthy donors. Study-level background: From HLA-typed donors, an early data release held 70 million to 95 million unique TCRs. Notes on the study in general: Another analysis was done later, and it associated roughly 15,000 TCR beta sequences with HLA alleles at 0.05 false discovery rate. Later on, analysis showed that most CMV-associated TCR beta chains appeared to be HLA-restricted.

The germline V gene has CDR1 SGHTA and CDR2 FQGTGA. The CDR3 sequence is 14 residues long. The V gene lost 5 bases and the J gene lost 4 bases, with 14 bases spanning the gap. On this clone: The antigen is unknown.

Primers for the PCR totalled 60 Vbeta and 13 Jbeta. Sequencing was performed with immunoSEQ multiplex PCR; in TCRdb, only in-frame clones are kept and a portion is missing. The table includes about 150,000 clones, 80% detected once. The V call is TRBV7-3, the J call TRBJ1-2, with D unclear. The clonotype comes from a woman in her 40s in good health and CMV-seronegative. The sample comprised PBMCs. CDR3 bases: TGTGCCAGCAGCCTTTTGGGTGGGAGCTATGGCTACACCTTC. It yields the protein CASSLLGGSYGYTF.